This T cell receptor (beta chain) comes out of a study of Graves' ophthalmopathy and Graves' hyperthyroidism. V lost 4 bases, J lost 2 bases, and 3 bases stayed unmatched. The CDR3 consists of 14 residues. Germline CDR1 and CDR2: SQVTM and ANQGSEA. In this sample, this clonotype turned up many times. Beta-chain TCR CDR3 regions were amplified from RNA transcripts. The first round was an RT-PCR with HTBI primers, and the second round was a multiplex PCR. MiXCR, applied by TCRdb to the multiplex PCR reads, yields one record per CDR3 protein. Of approximately 480,000 distinct CDR3 sequences in the sample, roughly an eighth were seen once.

The sample comprised blood. The rearrangement uses TRBV29-1 and TRBJ2-5, with TRBD2 identical over 11 bases. The TCR comes from a woman aged 25 to 39 with Graves' ophthalmopathy. CDR3 bases: TGCAGCGTTGTGCTAGCGGGAGGTCAAGAGACCCAGTACTTC. Its protein product is CSVVLAGGQETQYF.